This entry is about one TCR beta chain. This specimen belongs to a study of Ad26.COV2.S vaccination and SARS-CoV-2 variants. Here immunoSEQ multiplex PCR was the method, and the copy in TCRdb shows in-frame clones only, minus some. The sample records about 350,000 clones, roughly nine tenths being singletons. Indicated treatment: some 19 received Ad26.COV2.S at low or high dose, single or two shots; a few received placebo; per-sample allocation not given. Samples came from day 63 after the first vaccine or placebo injection. The CDR3 is 15 residues long. With 8 bases clipped from V and 9 bases from J, the junction kept 14 bases outside the gene matches. From germline, CDR1 is MNHEY and CDR2 SMNVEV (reference sequence).

This receptor was identified in a person aged 18-65 years who received the Ad26.COV2.S COVID-19 vaccine or a placebo. The V gene is TRBV27, the J gene TRBJ2-1; 9 bases align to TRBD2. Sequencing used peripheral blood, obtained in a trial of Ad26.COV2.S vaccine versus placebo. CDR3: CASLPPGLAFSEQFF. CDR3 coding DNA: TGTGCCAGCCTGCCCCCGGGACTAGCTTTCAGTGAGCAGTTCTTC.